The 3 T cell receptor beta chains presented below share a single source sample, sequenced in a study of control samples from healthy donors and cancer patients. Assay: immunoSEQ multiplex PCR; the TCRdb copy retains only in-frame clones and omits some. The table has around 120,000 clones, more than 70% seen once; the top ten hold less than 4%. Sequenced: blood. The source is a man in his forties in good health.

This clone was counted only a few times. V and J are TRBV19 and TRBJ1-6; 8 bases match TRBD1. Germline CDR1 is LNHDA and CDR2 is SQIVND (reference sequence). CDR3 size: 15 residues. Trimming cost V 7 bases and J 3 bases; bases outside gene matches: 5. CDR3 bases: TGTGCCAGTATCCTGACAGGGGACTATAATTCACCCCTCCACTTT. Residues: CASILTGDYNSPLHF.

In the case of this clone: The sample carries other DNA sequences with the same CDR3. This sequence joins TRBV18 and TRBJ1-1; 8 bases align to TRBD1. Germline V CDR1 and CDR2: KGHSH, LQKENI. J lost 2 bases, V lost 3 bases, and 2 bases had no gene match. CDR3 length: 14 amino acids. CDR3 coding DNA: TGTGCCAGCTCACCGCAGGGGGCCAACACTGAAGCTTTCTTT. Translation: CASSPQGANTEAFF.

The DNA for the CDR3 is TGTGCCAGCAGTCAAACCCGCGACAGGGGGCTTACTGGCTACACCTTC. Its translation is CASSQTRDRGLTGYTF. This chain joins TRBV27 and TRBJ1-2; 10 nucleotides align to TRBD1. The germline V gene has CDR1 MNHEY and CDR2 SMNVEV (reference sequence). V gave up 5 bases and J gave up 7 bases; unmatched junction bases: 13. The CDR3 contains 16 residues.